These 21 T cell receptor beta chains share one sample of origin, sequenced in a study of T-cell memory formation after mild COVID-19. TCRdb independently ran MiXCR on the 5' RACE reads; one entry per CDR3 protein. The sample lists about 470,000 distinct CDR3 sequences; more than 20% were seen once. The sequenced sample consisted of PBMCs or a T cell subset sorted from them (not recorded which). The receptors originated from an adult woman who had mild COVID-19 (a few samples of this study predate the infection). Cell type and time point are not known.

Notes on this clonotype: The junction departs from the called germline gene at one end, perhaps through a read error. The chain is built from TRBV7-9 and TRBJ2-7; D is unclear. CDR1 is SEHNR, CDR2 FQNEAQ, per germline (reference sequence). The CDR3 contains 12 residues. CDR3 nucleotide sequence: TGTGCCAGCAGTTTAGATCCGAGGGAGCAGTACTTC. Amino acid sequence: CASSLDPREQYF.

This clonotype appeared a few times. This chain joins TRBV12-3 or TRBV12-4 and TRBJ1-2, with a weak D call TRBD1 (5 bases). The CDR3 has 14 amino acids. Trimming took 6 bases from V and 4 from J, leaving 15 bases between them. This CDR3 reads CASSSDRLGYGYTF. The CDR3 DNA reads TGTGCCAGCAGCTCCGACAGACTTGGCTATGGCTACACCTTC.

The chain uses TRBV6-2 or TRBV6-3 and TRBJ2-7; D may match TRBD1 or TRBD2 (5 bases each). This CDR3 has 16 amino acids. Germline V gene lookup returns CDR1 MNHEY and CDR2 SVGEGT. Deletions cut 5 bases from V and 9 bases from J, with 26 bases between. For the CDR3, the DNA is TGTGCCAGCAGTGGAACCCCGGGACGTATGTGGAGGAGGCAGTACTTC. Amino acid sequence: CASSGTPGRMWRRQYF.

This clonotype showed up just a few times. The chain carries TRBV20-1 and TRBJ2-7; D is possibly TRBD1 (6 bases). The V and J ends lost 3 bases and 6 bases respectively, with 15 bases between them. The CDR3 consists of 13 residues. CDR1 is DFQATT, CDR2 SNEGSKA, per germline (reference sequence). The CDR3, as DNA: TGCAGTGCTAGCCTACAGGGTTATGGCGAGCAGTACTTC. Translation: CSASLQGYGEQYF.

Ten or more counts support this clonotype. The chain joins TRBV6-5 to TRBJ2-2; D is possibly TRBD1 (5 bases). Germline V gene data show CDR1 as MNHEY and CDR2 as SVGAGI. The V gene lost 4 bases and the J gene lost 7 bases, with 13 bases spanning the gap. This CDR3 is built from 14 residues. The CDR3 sequence is CASSFPRVGGELFF. The CDR3 nucleotides read TGTGCCAGCAGTTTCCCCAGGGTTGGCGGGGAGCTGTTTTTT.

This clonotype occurred a few times. This rearrangement joins TRBV12-3 or TRBV12-4 to TRBJ1-2, with a possible D match to TRBD1 (6 bases). CDR3 length: 15 residues. V shed 3 bases and J shed 6 bases, with 17 bases lying between them. CDR3 nucleotide sequence: TGTGCCAGCAGTTTTATGACGGCAGGGGTAGATGGCTACACCTTC. It specifies CASSFMTAGVDGYTF.

V is TRBV6-5 and J is TRBJ2-3; no definite D call. With 6 bases removed from V and 1 base from J, the gap between germline ends came to 14 bases. Per the germline V gene, CDR1 is MNHEY and CDR2 is SVGAGI. The CDR3 sequence is 15 residues long. CDR3 coding DNA: TGTGCCAGCAGACCGCTTCAAAGGGGCACAGATACGCAGTATTTT. Translated, it gives CASRPLQRGTDTQYF.

The chain has TRBV5-1 and TRBJ2-5; 8 bases line up with TRBD2. The CDR3 is made up of 15 amino acids. Per the germline V gene, CDR1 is SGHRS and CDR2 is YFSETQ. The V gene end was trimmed by 4 bases and the J gene end by 5 bases; junction bases not matched to a gene: 10. Here the CDR3 reads CASSRPGLDTETQYF. DNA for the CDR3: TGCGCCAGCAGCCGCCCGGGACTAGACACTGAGACCCAGTACTTC.

This clonotype was seen only a few times. J is TRBJ1-2 and V is TRBV9; 8 nucleotides line up with TRBD1. Germline V gene sequence: CDR1 SGDLS, CDR2 YYNGEE. V shed 0 bases, J shed 8 bases, and the junction held 9 bases outside the gene matches. The length of the CDR3 is 15 residues. Here the CDR3 DNA reads TGTGCCAGCAGCGTAGCCCTGACAGGGGATGGCGGCTACACCTTC. Protein: CASSVALTGDGGYTF.

This clonotype was detected a few times. This sequence joins TRBV18 and TRBJ1-2; 8 bases fit TRBD1. Per the germline V gene, CDR1 is KGHSH and CDR2 is LQKENI. Trimming at V came to 4 bases and at J to 8 bases, leaving 9 bases not matched to a gene. This CDR3 is 14 amino acids long. The CDR3 DNA follows: TGTGCCAGCTCACGGACGACAGGGGTTTTGGGCTACACCTTC. Translation gives CASSRTTGVLGYTF. Full variable domain (remainder filled in from reference TRBV18 and TRBJ1-2): NAGVMQNPRHLVRRRGQEARLRCSPMKGHSHVYWYRQLPEEGLKFMVYLQKENIIDESGMPKERFSAEFPKEGPSILRIQQVVRGDSAAYFCASSRTTGVLGYTFGSGTRLTVV.

CDR3 region: CASSASLGGYTF. DNA for the CDR3: TGTGCCAGCAGCGCGAGCCTGGGGGGCTACACCTTC. The chain employs TRBV7-6 and TRBJ1-2; D is unclear. The V gene lost 5 bases and the J gene lost 8 bases, with 12 bases spanning the gap. The CDR3 has 12 amino acids. Per the germline V gene, CDR1 is SGHVS and CDR2 is FNYEAQ.

This rearrangement joins TRBV24-1 to TRBJ2-1, with 9 nucleotides matching TRBD2. Germline assignment: CDR1 KGHDR and CDR2 SFDVKD. This CDR3 region has 15 residues. The junction had 13 bases not matched to a gene; V was cut back by 10 bases and J by 7 bases. For the CDR3, the DNA is TGTGCCACAGCCGTGCGGGGGGGCGGTGGAAATGAGCAGTTCTTC. This codes for CATAVRGGGGNEQFF.

The chain uses TRBV9 and TRBJ2-3; TRBD2 matches 8 bases. Germline assignment: CDR1 SGDLS and CDR2 YYNGEE. CDR3 length equals 16 residues. V lost 0 bases, J lost 0 bases, and 3 bases stayed unmatched. The DNA for the CDR3 is TGTGCCAGCAGCGTAGACCCTAGCGGGAGCACAGATACGCAGTATTTT. Residues: CASSVDPSGSTDTQYF.

This clonotype was observed at least ten times. The chain joins TRBV7-9 to TRBJ1-4; 11 bases match TRBD1. The germline gives CDR1 SEHNR, CDR2 FQNEAQ (reference sequence). The V and J ends lost 5 bases and 8 bases, in that order; junction bases with no gene match: 13. The CDR3 consists of 17 residues. The CDR3 protein is CASSLGTGGEKGEKLFF. The DNA of the CDR3 is TGTGCCAGCAGCCTTGGGACAGGGGGAGAAAAGGGCGAAAAACTGTTTTTT. Variable domain in full (rest from reference TRBV7-9 and TRBJ1-4): DTGVSQNPRHKITKRGQNVTFRCDPISEHNRLYWYRQTLGQGPEFLTYFQNEAQLEKSRLLSDRFSAERPKGSFSTLEIQRTEQGDSAMYLCASSLGTGGEKGEKLFFGSGTQLSVL.

With respect to this clonotype: A junction end diverges from the germline sequence, so it may reflect a read error. The CDR3 coding sequence is TGTGCCAGCAGGGCGGGGACAGGCCGAAAGGATGAGCATTTCTTC. This codes for CASRAGTGRKDEHFF. The J gene is TRBJ2-1, the V gene TRBV12-3 or TRBV12-4; 8 bases fit TRBD1. This CDR3 has 15 amino acids.

The chain carries TRBV24-1 and TRBJ2-1, with TRBD2 matching 9 bases. The germline V gene encodes CDR1 KGHDR and CDR2 SFDVKD. After removal of 7 bases from V and 0 bases from J, the junction contained 9 bases not matched to a gene. This CDR3 contains 17 residues. The CDR3 DNA sequence: TGTGCCACCAGATACTACAAGCGGGAGGTCTCCTACAATGAGCAGTTCTTC. Translating gives CATRYYKREVSYNEQFF.

At least ten counts were recorded for this clonotype. The chain combines TRBV5-6 with TRBJ2-1; D perhaps matches TRBD2 (6 bases). Trimming removed 0 bases at V and 7 bases at J, with 8 bases between. This CDR3 has 13 amino acids. Germline CDR1 reads SGHDT; CDR2 reads YYEEEE. CDR3 sequence reads: CASSLAGVNEQFF. The CDR3, as DNA: TGTGCCAGCAGCTTGGCGGGGGTTAATGAGCAGTTCTTC. Looking up the rest from reference TRBV5-6 and TRBJ2-1 gives the full variable domain: DAGVTQSPTHLIKTRGQQVTLRCSPKSGHDTVSWYQQALGQGPQFIFQYYEEEERQRGNFPDRFSGHQFPNYSSELNVNALLLGDSALYLCASSLAGVNEQFFGPGTRLTVL.

The chain carries TRBV18 and TRBJ1-2; 10 positions agree with TRBD1. The CDR3 runs to 15 residues. Trimming took 2 bases from V and 4 from J; bases not matched to a gene: 4. Germline loops: CDR1 KGHSH, CDR2 LQKENI. CDR3 loop: CASSPSGTGVYGYTF. CDR3 nucleotides: TGTGCCAGCTCACCAAGCGGGACAGGGGTCTATGGCTACACCTTC.

The chain joins TRBV24-1 to TRBJ2-5; maybe TRBD2 (5 bases). V dropped 4 bases and J dropped 8 bases, with 13 bases sitting between them. The CDR3 is 13 amino acids. Looked up from germline, CDR1 is KGHDR and CDR2 is SFDVKD. DNA of the CDR3: TGTGCCACCAGTGACCCGGGATTGGGCACCCAGTACTTC. Its protein product is CATSDPGLGTQYF.

This clonotype came up a few times. The CDR3 coding sequence is TGTGCCAGCAGTTTATCCCCGACGTTCATTTACCCTGAAGCTTTCTTT. This codes for CASSLSPTFIYPEAFF. V and J are TRBV27 and TRBJ1-1; D unclear. The CDR3 has 16 amino acids. V lost 0 bases to trimming and J lost 6 bases, with 17 bases between them. Germline CDR1 and CDR2: MNHEY and SMNVEV (reference sequence).

The chain carries TRBV6-6 and TRBJ1-1; D possibly corresponds to TRBD1 (5 bases). Germline V CDR1 and CDR2: MNHNY, SVGAGI (reference sequence). Trimming took 5 bases from V and 0 from J, leaving 13 bases between them. CDR3 size: 15 residues. The CDR3 spells CASSNRDFMNTEAFF. In nucleotides, the CDR3 is TGTGCCAGCAGTAACCGGGACTTCATGAACACTGAAGCTTTCTTT.